These T cell receptor beta chains were read from a single sample in a study of cytomegalovirus exposure and HLA in healthy donors. The protocol was immunoSEQ multiplex PCR, while the TCRdb copy is restricted to in-frame clones and leaves out a portion. The repertoire holds about 57,000 clones, with 79% as singletons. Sample: PBMCs. The receptors stem from a young woman in good health and CMV-seronegative. Each CDR3 is given with its conserved first and last residue. The D gene is left open where the match is weak. Some rows have no size entry. The others give once, few or many, or a class for an expanded clone.

NA TRBD2 TRBJ2-7 TRBV10-3 CAISVSSGGHTYEQYF TGTGCCATCAGTGTCTCTAGCGGGGGGCATACCTACGAGCAGTACTTC
NA TRBD2 TRBJ2-7 TRBV10-2 CASSDQGLSGHYEQYF TGCGCCAGCAGTGACCAGGGACTAAGCGGGCACTACGAGCAGTACTTC
NA NA TRBJ2-3 TRBV29-1 CSVEGQSTDTQYF TGCAGCGTTGAAGGACAGAGCACAGATACGCAGTATTTT
NA TRBD1 TRBJ1-4 TRBV30 CASGQGSLANEKLFF TGTGCCTCGGGACAGGGGTCTCTAGCTAATGAAAAACTGTTTTTT
few TRBD2 TRBJ2-1 TRBV4-3 CASSPQGGGNEQFF TGCGCCAGCAGCCCGCAGGGCGGGGGAAATGAGCAGTTCTTC
NA NA TRBJ1-1 TRBV4-2 CASSQGAVNTEAFF TGTGCCAGCAGCCAAGGGGCAGTCAACACTGAAGCTTTCTTT
NA TRBD1 TRBJ1-2 TRBV2 CASSQIQGQGGYTF TGTGCCAGCAGTCAGATACAGGGGCAGGGGGGCTACACCTTC
few TRBD2 TRBJ2-5 TRBV9 CASSVTGTSLETQYF TGTGCCAGCAGCGTGACCGGGACTAGCTTGGAGACCCAGTACTTC
NA TRBD2 TRBJ2-1 TRBV11-2 CASSLGLRGGFNEQFF TGTGCCAGCAGCTTGGGTCTGCGGGGGGGCTTTAATGAGCAGTTCTTC
NA NA TRBJ2-5 TRBV4-1 CASSQGVGGPQETQYF TGCGCCAGCAGCCAAGGTGTGGGCGGGCCCCAAGAGACCCAGTACTTC
once TRBD1 TRBJ2-2 TRBV30 CAWDRGPNTGELFF TGTGCCTGGGACAGGGGCCCGAACACCGGGGAGCTGTTTTTT
NA NA TRBJ1-5 TRBV30 CAWSTAGSNQPQHF TGTGCCTGGAGTACTGCGGGGAGCAATCAGCCCCAGCATTTT
NA NA TRBJ2-2 TRBV11-3 CASSHPGDARELFF TGTGCCAGCAGCCACCCGGGAGACGCTAGGGAGCTGTTTTTT
NA NA TRBJ1-1 TRBV7-2 CASRVGMNTEAFF TGTGCCAGCAGAGTCGGTATGAACACTGAAGCTTTCTTT
NA NA TRBJ1-5 TRBV6-1 CASLAGVDQPQHF TGTGCCAGCCTTGCAGGGGTGGATCAGCCCCAGCATTTT
NA NA TRBJ1-1 TRBV7-9 CASSLVTEGAFF TGTGCCAGCAGCTTAGTGACTGAGGGAGCTTTCTTT
NA NA TRBJ1-2 TRBV30 CAWSAESLANYGYTF TGTGCCTGGAGCGCGGAGAGCTTAGCTAACTATGGCTACACCTTC
NA NA TRBJ1-6 TRBV15 CATSRDRGNSPLHF TGTGCCACCAGCAGAGATCGGGGTAATTCACCCCTCCACTTT
NA NA TRBJ2-5 TRBV19 CASGFGGRGTETQYF TGTGCCAGTGGGTTTGGGGGGAGGGGGACGGAGACCCAGTACTTC
NA TRBD1 TRBJ1-3 TRBV4-2 CASSQDTTGSNTIYF TGTGCCAGCAGCCAAGATACGACAGGGTCGAACACCATATATTTT
once NA TRBJ1-5 TRBV19 CASSMGAANQPQHF TGTGCCAGTAGTATGGGGGCGGCAAATCAGCCCCAGCATTTT
NA TRBD1 TRBJ1-6 TRBV4-2 CASSQGQGIYNSPLHF TGTGCCAGCAGCCAAGGACAGGGGATCTATAATTCACCCCTCCACTTT
NA NA TRBJ2-2 TRBV18 CASSPRQWSVEELFF TGTGCCAGCTCACCACGGCAGTGGAGTGTGGAGGAGCTGTTTTTT
NA NA TRBJ2-5 TRBV10-1 CASSLGPGKTQYF TGCGCCAGCAGTCTTGGGCCAGGAAAGACCCAGTACTTC
NA NA TRBJ1-5 TRBV19 CASSYSNQPQHF TGTGCCAGTAGCTATAGCAATCAGCCCCAGCATTTT
few NA TRBJ2-7 TRBV19 CASSMRDEQYF TGTGCCAGTAGTATGAGGGACGAGCAGTACTTC
NA NA TRBJ1-2 TRBV7-9 CASSSTVRGLGNYGYTF TGTGCCAGCAGCTCGACCGTAAGGGGATTGGGGAACTATGGCTACACCTTC
NA NA TRBJ1-2 TRBV2 CASSDLLTGFYGYTF TGTGCCAGCAGTGACCTTCTTACAGGGTTCTATGGCTACACCTTC
NA NA TRBJ2-1 TRBV18 CASSPRDKLRNEQFF TGTGCCAGCTCACCCCGGGACAAACTCCGCAATGAGCAGTTCTTC
NA TRBD1 TRBJ1-1 TRBV4-1 CASSQDWDRAPGNTEAFF TGCGCCAGCAGCCAAGATTGGGACAGGGCCCCAGGGAACACTGAAGCTTTCTTT
NA NA TRBJ1-5 TRBV2 CASSEITVNQPQHF TGTGCCAGCAGTGAAATTACAGTCAATCAGCCCCAGCATTTT
NA TRBD1 TRBJ2-1 TRBV29-1 CSVVDRDSYNEQFF TGCAGCGTCGTCGACAGGGATTCCTACAATGAGCAGTTCTTC
NA TRBD2 TRBJ2-3 TRBV4-2 CASSQDGAGGVDTQYF TGTGCCAGCAGCCAAGATGGGGCGGGAGGAGTCGATACGCAGTATTTT
few TRBD1 TRBJ2-3 TRBV6-1 CASSRQGRGTDTQYF TGTGCCAGCAGTAGACAGGGAAGAGGAACAGATACGCAGTATTTT
NA NA TRBJ1-4 TRBV30 CAWTGSGEKLFF TGTGCCTGGACCGGGTCCGGTGAAAAACTGTTTTTT
few NA TRBJ1-2 TRBV4-1 CASSQGEAAAYGYTF TGCGCCAGCAGCCAAGGGGAAGCGGCAGCCTATGGCTACACCTTC
once NA TRBJ1-2 TRBV2 CASSEDSPTLYGYTF TGTGCCAGCAGCGAGGACAGTCCCACCCTTTATGGCTACACCTTC
NA TRBD2 TRBJ2-7 TRBV10-3 CAISRLHASGDYEQYF TGTGCCATCAGTAGACTTCATGCTAGCGGGGACTACGAGCAGTACTTC
once TRBD2 TRBJ2-2 TRBV19 CASFGGEPTGELFF TGTGCCAGTTTCGGGGGGGAACCAACCGGGGAGCTGTTTTTT
NA NA TRBJ2-1 TRBV19 CASSRGKAGSYNEQFF TGTGCCAGTAGTAGGGGTAAGGCGGGGTCATACAATGAGCAGTTCTTC
NA TRBD1 TRBJ1-1 TRBV29-1 CSVHDRGDTEAFF TGCAGCGTTCACGACAGGGGGGACACTGAAGCTTTCTTT
few NA TRBJ1-2 TRBV5-4 CASSPGQLLLNYGYTF TGTGCCAGCAGCCCCGGACAGCTTCTCCTAAACTATGGCTACACCTTC
NA TRBD1 TRBJ1-1 TRBV28 CASSLWSGTGGRRTEAFF TGTGCCAGCAGTTTATGGAGCGGGACAGGGGGAAGGAGGACTGAAGCTTTCTTT
once NA TRBJ1-4 TRBV5-6 CASSLVEGDGTNEKLFF TGTGCCAGCAGCTTGGTAGAAGGAGACGGAACTAATGAAAAACTGTTTTTT
NA TRBD1 TRBJ2-3 TRBV5-1 CASSWGQGPLTDTQYF TGCGCCAGCAGCTGGGGACAGGGCCCTCTCACAGATACGCAGTATTTT
NA TRBD2 TRBJ2-1 TRBV9 CASSHASIRSAGGPSYNEQFF TGTGCCAGCAGCCACGCTTCAATTAGATCAGCGGGGGGGCCTTCCTACAATGAGCAGTTCTTC
NA NA TRBJ2-1 TRBV7-9 CASSFETGLDEQFF TGTGCCAGCAGCTTCGAAACTGGGCTGGATGAGCAGTTCTTC